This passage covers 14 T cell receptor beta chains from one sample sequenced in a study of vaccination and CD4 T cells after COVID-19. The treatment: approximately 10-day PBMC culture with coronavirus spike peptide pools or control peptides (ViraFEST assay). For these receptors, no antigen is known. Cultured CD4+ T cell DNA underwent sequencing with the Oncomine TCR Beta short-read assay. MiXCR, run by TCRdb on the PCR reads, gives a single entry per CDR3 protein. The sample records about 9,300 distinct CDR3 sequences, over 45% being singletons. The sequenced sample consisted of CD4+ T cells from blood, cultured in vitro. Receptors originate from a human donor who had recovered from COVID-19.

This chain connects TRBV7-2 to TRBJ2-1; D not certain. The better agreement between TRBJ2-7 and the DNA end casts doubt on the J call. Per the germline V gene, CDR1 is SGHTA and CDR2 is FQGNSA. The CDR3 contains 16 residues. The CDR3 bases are TGTGCCAGCAGCCGAGAACTACTAAGCCCTTTCGGGGAGCAGTACTTC. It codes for CASSRELLSPFGEQYF.

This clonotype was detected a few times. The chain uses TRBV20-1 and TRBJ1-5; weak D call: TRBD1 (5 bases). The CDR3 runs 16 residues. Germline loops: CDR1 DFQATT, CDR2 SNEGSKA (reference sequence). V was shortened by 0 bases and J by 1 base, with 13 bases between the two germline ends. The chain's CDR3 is CSARDTDAGSNQPQHF. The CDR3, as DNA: TGCAGTGCTAGAGATACGGACGCAGGGAGCAATCAGCCCCAGCATTTT.

CDR3: CASSSRGSETQYF. CDR3 nucleotide sequence: TGTGCCAGCAGTTCCCGGGGCTCAGAGACCCAGTACTTC. This chain uses TRBV28 with TRBJ2-5; D possibly matches TRBD1 or TRBD2 (5 bases each). With 4 bases removed from V and 4 bases from J, the gap between germline ends came to 10 bases. CDR3 length: 13 residues. The germline CDR1 and CDR2 sequences are MDHEN and SYDVKM.

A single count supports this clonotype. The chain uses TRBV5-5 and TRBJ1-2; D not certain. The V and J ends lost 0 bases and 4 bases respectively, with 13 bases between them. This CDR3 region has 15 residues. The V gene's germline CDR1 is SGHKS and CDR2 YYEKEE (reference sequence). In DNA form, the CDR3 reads TGTGCCAGCAGCTTGGCGGTTCCTAGCGGCTATGGCTACACCTTC. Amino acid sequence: CASSLAVPSGYGYTF.

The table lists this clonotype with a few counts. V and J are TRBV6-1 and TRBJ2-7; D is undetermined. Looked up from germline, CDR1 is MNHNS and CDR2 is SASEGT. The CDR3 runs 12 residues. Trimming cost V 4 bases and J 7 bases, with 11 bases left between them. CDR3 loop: CASSVGVGEQYF. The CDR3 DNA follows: TGTGCCAGCAGTGTCGGTGTCGGGGAGCAGTACTTC.

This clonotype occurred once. CDR3 sequence reads: CASSRDRALGTSGNTIYF. The DNA for the CDR3 is TGTGCCAGCAGCCGGGACAGGGCTTTAGGGACCTCTGGAAACACCATATATTTT. The rearrangement uses TRBV2 and TRBJ1-3, with TRBD1 matching 9 bases. The germline V gene has CDR1 SNHLY and CDR2 FYNNEI. V was pared by 6 bases and J by 0 bases, with 12 bases of the junction left unmatched. The CDR3 is 18 residues long.

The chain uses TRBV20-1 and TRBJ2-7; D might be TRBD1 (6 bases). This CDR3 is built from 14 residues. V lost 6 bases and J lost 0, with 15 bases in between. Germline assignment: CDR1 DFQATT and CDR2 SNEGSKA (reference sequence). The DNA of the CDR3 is TGCAGTGCGGCCCCGGGACACTCCTCCTACGAGCAGTACTTC. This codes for CSAAPGHSSYEQYF.

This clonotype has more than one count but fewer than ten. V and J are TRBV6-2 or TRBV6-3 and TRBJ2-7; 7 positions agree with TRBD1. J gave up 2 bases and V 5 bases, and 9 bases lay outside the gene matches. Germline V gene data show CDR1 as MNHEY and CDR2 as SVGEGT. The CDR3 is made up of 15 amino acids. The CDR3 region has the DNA TGTGCCAGCAGTCCTGACAGGGCTTTTACCTACGAGCAGTACTTC. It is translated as CASSPDRAFTYEQYF.

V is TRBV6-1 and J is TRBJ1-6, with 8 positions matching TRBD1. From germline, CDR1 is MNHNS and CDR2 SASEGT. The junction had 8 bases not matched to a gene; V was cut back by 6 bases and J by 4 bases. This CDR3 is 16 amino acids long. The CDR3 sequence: CASRFGQGNYNSPLHF. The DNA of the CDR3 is TGTGCCAGCAGATTCGGACAGGGAAATTATAATTCACCCCTCCACTTT.

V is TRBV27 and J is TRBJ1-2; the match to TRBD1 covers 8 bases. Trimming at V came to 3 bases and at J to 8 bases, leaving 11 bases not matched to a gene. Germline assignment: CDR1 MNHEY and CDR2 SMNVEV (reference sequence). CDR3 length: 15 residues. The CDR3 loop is CASSFSVQGGVGYTF. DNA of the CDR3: TGTGCCAGCAGTTTCAGTGTACAGGGGGGAGTCGGCTACACCTTC.

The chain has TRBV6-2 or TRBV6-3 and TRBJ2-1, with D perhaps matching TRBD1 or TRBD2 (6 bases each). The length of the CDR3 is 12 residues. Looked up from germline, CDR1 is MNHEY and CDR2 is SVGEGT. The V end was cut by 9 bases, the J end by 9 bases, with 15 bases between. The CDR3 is CASSRGLSEQFF. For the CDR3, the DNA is TGTGCCAGTTCCAGGGGACTCAGTGAGCAGTTCTTC.

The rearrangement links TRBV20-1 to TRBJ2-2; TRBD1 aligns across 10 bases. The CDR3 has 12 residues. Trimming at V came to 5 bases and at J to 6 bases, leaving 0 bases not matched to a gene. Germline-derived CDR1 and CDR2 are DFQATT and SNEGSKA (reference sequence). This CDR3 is CSAGQGAGELFF. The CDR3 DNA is TGCAGTGCTGGACAGGGGGCCGGGGAGCTGTTTTTT.

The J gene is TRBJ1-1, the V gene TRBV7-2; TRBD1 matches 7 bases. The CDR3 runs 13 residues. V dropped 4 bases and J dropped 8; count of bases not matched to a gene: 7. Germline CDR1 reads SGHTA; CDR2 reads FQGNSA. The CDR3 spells CASSSRQGFEAFF. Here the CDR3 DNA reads TGTGCCAGCAGCTCTCGACAGGGATTCGAAGCTTTCTTT.

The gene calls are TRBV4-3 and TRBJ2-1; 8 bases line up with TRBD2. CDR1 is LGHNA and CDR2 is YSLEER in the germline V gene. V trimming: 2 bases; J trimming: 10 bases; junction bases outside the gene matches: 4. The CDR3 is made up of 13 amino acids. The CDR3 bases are TGCGCCAGCAGCCAACAGAAGCGGGGGGAGCAGTTCTTC. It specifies CASSQQKRGEQFF.